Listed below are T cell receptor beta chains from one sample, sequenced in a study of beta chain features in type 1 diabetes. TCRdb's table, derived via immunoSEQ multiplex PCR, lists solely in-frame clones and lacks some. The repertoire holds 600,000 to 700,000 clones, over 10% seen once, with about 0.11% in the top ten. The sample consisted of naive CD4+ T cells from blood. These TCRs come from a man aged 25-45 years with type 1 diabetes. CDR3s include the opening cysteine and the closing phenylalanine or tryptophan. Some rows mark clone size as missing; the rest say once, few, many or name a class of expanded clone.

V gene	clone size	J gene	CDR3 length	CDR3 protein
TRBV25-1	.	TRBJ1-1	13	CASGNGQNTEAFF
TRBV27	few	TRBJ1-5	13	CASSQGSHQPQHF
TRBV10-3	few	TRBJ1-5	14	CAISGGDGNQPQHF
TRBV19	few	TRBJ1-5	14	CASSLLGSNQPQHF
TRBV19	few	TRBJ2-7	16	CASSMIGEQEPYEQYF
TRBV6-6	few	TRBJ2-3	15	CASSYSGQGADTQYF
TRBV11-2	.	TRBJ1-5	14	CASSQQGAGQPQHF
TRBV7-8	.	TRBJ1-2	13	CASSPRDGYGYTF
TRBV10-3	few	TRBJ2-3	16	CAISESGGRGTDTQYF
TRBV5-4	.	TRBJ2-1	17	CASSSRGGSSSYNEQFF
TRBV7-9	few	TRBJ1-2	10	CASSPYGYTF
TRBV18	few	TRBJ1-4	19	CASSPSPGQGEVANEKLFF
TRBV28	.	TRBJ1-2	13	CASSAGTGYGYTF
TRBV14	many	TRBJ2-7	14	CASSQAWTGGSRYF
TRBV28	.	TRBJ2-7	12	CASSLETAEQYF
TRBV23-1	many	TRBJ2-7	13	CASSHSRPQQQYF
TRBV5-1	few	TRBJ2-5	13	CASSLLGKETQYF
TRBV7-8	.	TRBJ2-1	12	CASSLLVNEQFF
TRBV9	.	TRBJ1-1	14	CASSVDMKEGKAFF
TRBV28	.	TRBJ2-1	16	CASSPPGQGGFNEQFF
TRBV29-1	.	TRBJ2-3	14	CSVEVGQRTDTQYF
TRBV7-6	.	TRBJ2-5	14	CASSLGTNQETQYF
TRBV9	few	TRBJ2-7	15	CASSVSSEGGYEQYF
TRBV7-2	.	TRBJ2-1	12	CASSANYNEQFF
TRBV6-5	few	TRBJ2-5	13	CASRGVAEETQYF
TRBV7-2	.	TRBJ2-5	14	CASSLGGAGETQYF
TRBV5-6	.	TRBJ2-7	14	CASSPGATGSEQYF
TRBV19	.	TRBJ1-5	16	CASSRDNSRGDQPQHF
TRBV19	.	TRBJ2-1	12	CASSIARGLAVF
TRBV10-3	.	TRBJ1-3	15	CAIRPGTDSGNTIYF
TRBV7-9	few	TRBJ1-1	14	CASSATTGNTEAFF
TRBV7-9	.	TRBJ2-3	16	CASSFSPLRATDTQYF
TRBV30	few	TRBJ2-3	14	CAWSVLGGTDTQYF
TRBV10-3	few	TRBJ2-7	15	CAISGRTGADYEQYF
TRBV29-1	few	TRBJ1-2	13	CSVDRGRTGGYTF
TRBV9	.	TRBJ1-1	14	CASSVEAVNTEAFF
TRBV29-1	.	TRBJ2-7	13	CSVASGGLYEQYF
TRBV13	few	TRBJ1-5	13	CASSSTGNQPQHF
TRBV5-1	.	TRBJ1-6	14	CASSRDLGNSPLHF
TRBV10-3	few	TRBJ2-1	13	CASGTSGDNEQFF
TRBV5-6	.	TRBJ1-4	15	CASSLGASTNEKLFF
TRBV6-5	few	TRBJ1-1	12	CASSNRQGGSFF
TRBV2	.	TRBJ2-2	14	CASSLTGATGELFF
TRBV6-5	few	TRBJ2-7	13	CASSFQGGNEQYF
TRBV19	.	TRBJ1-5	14	CASSIVGGPQPQHF
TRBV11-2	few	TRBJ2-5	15	CASSSQRDAWGDQYF
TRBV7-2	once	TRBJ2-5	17	CASSLALAGGSQETQYF
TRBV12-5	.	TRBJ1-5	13	CASGHDSNQPQHF
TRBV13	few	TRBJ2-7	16	CASSLSPSSDAYEQYF
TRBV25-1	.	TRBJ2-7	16	CASSETPQGHMSEQYF
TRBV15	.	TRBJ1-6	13	CATRGHHNSPLHF
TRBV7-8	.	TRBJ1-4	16	CASSSSIGVRNEKLFF
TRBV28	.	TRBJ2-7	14	CASSLMDRVSEQYF
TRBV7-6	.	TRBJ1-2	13	CASSRETNYGYTF
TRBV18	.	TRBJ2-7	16	CASSPWGQNSSYEQYF
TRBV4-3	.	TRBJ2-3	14	CASSQEGYSDTQYF
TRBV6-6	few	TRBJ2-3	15	CASSDSSGGTDTQYF